This entry features one T cell receptor (beta chain) sequence. What it binds is not known. Trimming shortened V by 3 bases and J by 0 bases, and 12 bases separated the two germline ends. The CDR3 is 16 residues long. Germline V gene data show CDR1 as MDHEN and CDR2 as SYDVKM. Every immunoSEQ plate was one replicate of a subset's evenly spread DNA. Clones were read by immunoSEQ multiplex PCR, and TCRdb kept only the in-frame ones, dropping some. This table has over 2 million clones, 85% to 95% appearing once. This sample is part of a study of shared clonotypes between healthy human individuals. Notes on the study in general: With a handful of donors compared, 4.5% to 6.5% of naive CD4 clonotypes were shared.

Naive CD4+ cells were CD45RA-selected; the remaining cells were memory. The chain couples TRBV28 to TRBJ1-3; D uncertain. The specimen sequenced was naive CD4+ T cells from PBMCs. Subset in this sample: CD45RA+ positively selected. This TCR derives from a man between 18 and 35 years old in good health. Some clones in this sample may be carry-over from other donors' samples. The CDR3 sequence: CASSFLTESSGNTIYF. In nucleotides, the CDR3 is TGTGCCAGCAGTTTCTTGACGGAGAGCTCTGGAAACACCATATATTTT. Drawing the rest from reference TRBV28 and TRBJ1-3, the complete variable domain is DVKVTQSSRYLVKRTGEKVFLECVQDMDHENMFWYRQDPGLGLRLIYFSYDVKMKEKGDIPEGYSVSREKKERFSLILESASTNQTSMYLCASSFLTESSGNTIYFGEGSWLTVV.